A selection of T cell receptor beta chains follows, all from one sample in a study of regulatory T cells in long-lasting Graves disease. MiXCR, run by TCRdb on the multiplex PCR reads, gives a single entry per CDR3 protein. The table records 350,000 to 500,000 distinct CDR3 sequences, around 20% of them present only once. Sequencing used peripheral blood mononuclear cells (PBMCs), obtained when the disease was refractory, from a patient treated with antithyroid drugs. Receptors originate from a female donor with Graves disease. Both conserved end residues are trimmed from each CDR3. The D gene is left open where the match is weak.

- TRBJ1-6 TRBV28 ASTPNNSPLH
TRBD2 TRBJ2-1 TRBV20-1 SASGRFSYNEQF
TRBD2 TRBJ2-7 TRBV14 ASSQEAGGAAYEQY
TRBD1 TRBJ1-1 TRBV4-1 ASSLSGTGFWSTEAF
- TRBJ1-5 TRBV7-2 ASSLVAGSVPQH
- TRBJ1-1 TRBV4-1 ASSRLQDRGTEAF
- TRBJ2-3 TRBV7-3 ASSTGPRNTDTQY
TRBD2 TRBJ2-5 TRBV3-1 ASSQGDPGLAGWETQY
- TRBJ2-7 TRBV20-1 SASGETRQY
- TRBJ2-7 TRBV20-1 SARDSIAVRSYEQY
- TRBJ2-7 TRBV29-1 SVEDRTSNEQY
TRBD1 TRBJ2-7 TRBV12-3/TRBV12-4 ASRGGTGSYEQY
- TRBJ1-6 TRBV4-1 ASSQVGTDNSPLH
TRBD1 TRBJ1-1 TRBV9 ASSSRGWDTEAF
TRBD1 TRBJ2-7 TRBV20-1 SPGQGSYEQY
- TRBJ1-2 TRBV5-5 ASSRGDNYGYT
- TRBJ1-5 TRBV12-3/TRBV12-4 ASSERNQPQH
- TRBJ1-5 TRBV9 ASSPGLQNQPQH
- TRBJ2-7 TRBV28 ASSLLRGRNEQY
- TRBJ2-2 TRBV3-1 ASSQESGTTTGELF
- TRBJ1-6 TRBV18 ASSSTDLGAS
- TRBJ2-7 TRBV14 ASSVQGWGYEQY
- TRBJ1-2 TRBV12-3/TRBV12-4 ASSLRPGSHTGYT
TRBD2 TRBJ2-5 TRBV5-6 ASIIGLAGKETQY
- TRBJ1-1 TRBV6-9 ASSSWGRDTEAF
- TRBJ1-1 TRBV28 ASSLSNTEAF
- TRBJ1-5 TRBV20-1 SARVTGPQPQH
TRBD2 TRBJ2-5 TRBV6-2/TRBV6-3 ASSYIRLAGGRETQY
- TRBJ1-2 TRBV20-1 SARDEVGDYGYT
- TRBJ2-5 TRBV30 ACTIRGSQETQY
- TRBJ2-6 TRBV28 ASNNSPGAGANVLT
TRBD1 TRBJ1-1 TRBV20-1 SATDTRGRGTEAF
TRBD2 TRBJ2-5 TRBV20-1 SGLELAGGPGQETQY
- TRBJ2-4 TRBV4-1 ASSQERGTLDIQY
- TRBJ2-7 TRBV5-1 ASSLQGASHEQY
- TRBJ1-3 TRBV28 ASSSLSEGSSGNTIY
TRBD1 TRBJ2-7 TRBV6-1 ASRRDRVSYEQY
TRBD2 TRBJ2-1 TRBV29-1 SGGVAGGPPEQF
- TRBJ1-1 TRBV10-1 ASRRRGYLRMNTEAF
- TRBJ2-7 TRBV30 AWSVPGGGSYEQY
- TRBJ2-6 TRBV5-1 ASSSNLGLKSGANVLT
- TRBJ2-5 TRBV28 ASSLSPPQETQY
- TRBJ1-1 TRBV20-1 SARNNYRSRTEAF
TRBD1 TRBJ2-3 TRBV5-1 ASSPGTGGPDTQY
- TRBJ2-7 TRBV28 ASNPISISYEQY